This TCR beta chain comes out of a study of cytomegalovirus exposure and HLA in healthy donors (TCRdb year 2017). In the study overall: In an earlier analysis of roughly 500 of the donors, under 300 Gb of sequence data and 100 million or so unique TCR beta sequences from some 170 million T cells were reported. Approximately 310 gigabases of sequencing data and around 88 million unique TCR sequences made up an early release that covered about 640 HLA-typed donors. Among the approximately 400 genotyped donors, roughly 80% belonged to the genetic ancestry cluster associated with self-reported Caucasian donors. The study was designed to test whether signatures of past pathogen exposure could be identified by cataloging public T cell receptors. Using immunosequencing, the study profiled T cell repertoires from 550 to 750 subjects and related those repertoires to cytomegalovirus serostatus. Besides the first cohort of around 700 subjects, a separate validation cohort made up of over a hundred different subjects was used. The study combined high-throughput TCR immunosequencing, statistical association of individual TCRs with disease status, and machine learning to predict cytomegalovirus infection status. In a later analysis, previously published TCR beta repertoires from about 640 donors were re-analyzed and high-resolution HLA genotyping was added so that TCR occurrence patterns could be studied. Rather than using new phenotypic data, the later analysis identified candidate immune exposures from TCR beta sequences and from how often those sequences occurred across donors. An earlier analysis of 587 of the donors used high-throughput TCR beta sequencing to judge whether each TCR beta V gene segment behaved as functional or pseudogenic. Donor age, sex, ethnicity and CMV serostatus were collected together with the repertoire data. A later genetic analysis took genome-wide SNP genotypes for about three fifths of the roughly 700 donors and used that subset as a discovery cohort. Every repertoire in the discovery cohort had been generated on one and the same sequencing platform. HLA typing covered class I and class II loci at four-digit resolution. The number of donors typed differed by locus, with about 629-640 for A, B, C, DRB1 and DQB1, approximately 500 for DQA1, nearly 610 for DPA1, and some 440 for DPB1. Roughly 5 DR-DQ haplotypes were treated as single units for association and clustering because of strong linkage in the cohort. Among under 450 genotyped donors of the cohort, an average of about 240,000 unique TCR beta nucleotide sequences were sequenced per donor, roughly 20% of them non-productive.

Including cysteine and phenylalanine, the CDR3 has 16 amino acids. The entry retains the CDR3 DNA only, 48 bases that are in frame from base 1. Trimming accounts for 0 bases at V and 8 bases at J, while the number of junction bases matched to no gene is 8. CDR1 LGHNA and CDR2 YSLEER are derived from the germline V gene. The cohort comprised 666 healthy bone marrow donors. Cohort members were all nominally healthy when sampled, although unrecorded immune exposures were likely present. The donor tested CMV seropositive and was one of the 289 seropositive cohort members. A peripheral blood sample was provided by each donor, and peripheral blood mononuclear cells were used for TCR beta sequencing. The Qiagen DNeasy Blood Extraction Kit was used to extract genomic DNA from the blood cell samples. As concerns this clone: Its antigen specificity is not known. No quality values exist for individual bases; no much larger clone is one base distant.

Overall results and qualifications from the work: Strong co-occurrence of HLA alleles, especially DR and DQ, made assigning TCR associations to individual alleles difficult. A further reported finding was that TCR beta sequences accurately predicted the HLA-A and HLA-B alleles for most subjects in the first cohort. The classifier was reported to diagnose cytomegalovirus status with high specificity and sensitivity in both the original and validation cohorts. The authors suggested that the approach could potentially be generalized to other disease states and immunological phenotypes. An association between a missense DCLRE1C variant and V-gene and J-gene trimming of TCR beta chains was found in a later genetic analysis and replicated in an independent cohort. In a later analysis, several top co-occurrence clusters were reported to appear linked to parvovirus B19, influenza, CMV and Epstein-Barr virus. Because the 87-base-pair reads could not distinguish some IMGT-functional V segments, including TRBV6-2 and TRBV6-3, those segments were excluded. Compared with equally common non-associated chains, HLA-associated TCR beta chains in a later analysis were more clonally expanded and had lower generation probabilities. Broadly in line with IMGT annotations, most TCR beta V segments showed up in productive rearrangements about 90% or about 30% of the time in an earlier analysis of some 590 of the donors. Roughly uniform sequencing depth across donors was assumed in presence/absence analyses, although this assumption may not hold. The study gave a list of over 150 TCR beta chains associated with cytomegalovirus. Across donors, most TCR sequences were observed very rarely, whereas some public TCRs were present in many individuals. In vitro tests confirmed that a few of the cytomegalovirus-associated TCR beta chains recognize cytomegalovirus antigens. A later analysis found that TCR association rates varied across HLA loci, with DRB1 alleles showing the most associated TCRs and HLA-C alleles the fewest. A later analysis found that most CMV-associated TCR beta chains appeared HLA-restricted, with HLA associations seemingly driven largely by CMV exposure. The cohort was sequenced for TCR beta chains only, and without alpha or paired-chain data the features that could be detected were limited. A later analysis associated about 16,000 TCR beta sequences with specific HLA alleles at a false discovery rate of 0.05. The sequencing pipeline was judged likely to have produced a cluster of highly shared sequence variants as a technical artifact. Because some donors lacked HLA typing at each locus, the association tests relied only on the typed subset. The only immune exposure information available for the cohort was CMV serostatus. Correlated functional status among segregating V segments might reflect linkage disequilibrium, but an unknown experimental factor could not be ruled out. According to a later genetic analysis, donors in an Asian-associated ancestry cluster had fewer N-insertions in productive TCRs than the roughly 700-donor mean. The earlier analysis of 587 of the donors excluded fewer than 20 rarely observed V segments, including chromosome 9 orphons, because counts were too low.

The method was the immunoSEQ multiplex PCR assay. A mixture of 60 forward primers for TCR Vbeta segments and 13 reverse primers for TCR Jbeta segments was used in the multiplex PCR. A multiplex PCR assay on genomic DNA amplified the CDR3 region of rearranged TCR beta genes. Amplified TCR beta libraries were sequenced as 87-base-pair reads on the Illumina HiSeq System. The authors' pipeline ran thus. A later analysis tallied approximately 87 million unique TCR beta chains across the 650 to 750 repertoires, and 10 million to 11 million of those chains were shared by two or more donors. Raw reads were error-corrected and collapsed into unique sequences by a nearest-neighbor algorithm in which closely related sequences were merged to remove PCR and sequencing errors. To assign V, D and J gene segments, CDR3 sequences were aligned to IMGT reference sequences. For a sequence to be retained, a match of at least six nucleotides to both a V gene segment and a J gene segment was required. Rearrangements were called productive when the CDR3 lacked stop codons and stayed in frame with V and J; all others were non-productive. CDR3 was defined by IMGT convention, running from the second conserved V-encoded cysteine to the conserved J-encoded phenylalanine. In an earlier analysis of around 540 of the donors, sequences lacking an unambiguous match to a single V gene segment were excluded. In an earlier analysis of 587 of the donors, V segments were called functional above 56.7% productive rearrangements and were called segregating when the between-donor standard deviation exceeded 5%. A statistical classification framework was built for diagnosing cytomegalovirus status from the catalog of TCR beta chain sequences. A later analysis assigned V and J genes by comparing TCR nucleotide sequences with IMGT/GENE-DB human TR gene sequences. The TCRdist pipeline was used in a later analysis to assign CDR3 sequences and most-parsimonious VDJ recombination scenarios. In a later analysis, each TCR beta chain was defined by its CDR3 amino acid sequence together with its V-gene family, and reads without a unique V-gene family were excluded. To address suspected cross-contamination and a sequencing artifact, a later analysis removed roughly 640 highly shared, low-generation-probability nucleotide sequences. In a later analysis, a clonal expansion index for each public chain was calculated from normalized within-repertoire ranks of inferred template counts. Generation probabilities in a later analysis came from a VDJ recombination model fitted to out-of-frame rearrangements, and those results were checked against IGoR. A later analysis scored TCR-TCR, TCR-HLA and TCR-CMV co-occurrence with hypergeometric tests, applying a repertoire-size bias correction to TCR pairs. In a later analysis, false discovery rates were estimated by permuting HLA or CMV assignments 20 times. In a later analysis, co-occurring TCRs were grouped with DBSCAN, and TCRdist sequence similarity was added when clustering was performed within HLA-allele-positive subsets. For co-occurrence clustering, repertoires with fewer than 30,000 or more than 120,000 public chains were excluded, along with roughly 5 repertoires with anomalous nucleotide sharing. In its TCRdb copy, this immuneACCESS table keeps in-frame sequences only and misses some clones. Where compared with another copy, unresolved V genes explain less than half of these, and the others have no known cause. V, J and clone size derive from that table, while D and trimming were established from the DNA sequence. The sample data list about 270,000 clones, and about nine tenths of these were observed just once. In total, the top ten clones hold about 4% of the sample.

The sequence is built from TRBV4-3 and TRBJ2-1; the junction holds 9 bases that match TRBD2. Specimen: PBMCs. This TCR came from a middle-aged man in good health and CMV-seropositive. Here is the DNA: TGCGCCAGCAGCCAAGATAGGGCTAGCGGGATATATGAGCAGTTCTTC. Translated, it gives CASSQDRASGIYEQFF.